These 32 T cell receptor beta chains came from one sample sequenced in a study of cytomegalovirus exposure and HLA in healthy donors. Amplification used 60 Vbeta primers and 13 Jbeta primers. Assay used: immunoSEQ multiplex PCR; TCRdb lists only in-frame clones, some missing. The sample carries about 260,000 clones, about 66% recorded once. The source material was PBMCs. The receptor source for this set is a female donor in good health and CMV-seronegative.

Only one count was recorded for this clone. The chain couples TRBV6-6 to TRBJ2-7; 11 nucleotides align to TRBD2. Germline V gives CDR1 MNHNY, CDR2 SVGAGI (reference sequence). The CDR3 is 15 residues long. J was trimmed by 4 bases and V by 2 bases; bases with no gene match: 4. As DNA, the CDR3 is TGTGCCAGCAGTTACGCCGGGACTAGCGGTTACGAGCAGTACTTC. Protein product: CASSYAGTSGYEQYF.

This rearrangement joins TRBV13 to TRBJ2-1; 10 bases align to TRBD2. J lost 4 bases, V lost 5 bases, and 5 bases had no gene match. From germline, CDR1 is PRHDT and CDR2 FYEKMQ (reference sequence). There are 15 residues in the CDR3. The CDR3 is CASSRTSGKYNEQFF. DNA for the CDR3: TGTGCCAGCAGCCGGACTAGCGGAAAATACAATGAGCAGTTCTTC.

V is TRBV28 and J is TRBJ1-2; no definite D call. Germline values: CDR1 MDHEN, CDR2 SYDVKM. CDR3 length equals 13 residues. Between the trimmed V and J ends, which lost 6 bases and 4 bases, there was a span of 12 bases. The CDR3 here is CASRNSISYGYTF. Written as DNA, the CDR3 is TGTGCCAGCAGGAATTCAATTAGCTATGGCTACACCTTC.

The chain combines TRBV25-1 with TRBJ2-7; possibly TRBD1 for D (6 bases). Trimming stripped 1 base from V and 5 bases from J, with 18 bases between. The CDR3 runs 16 residues. CDR1 MGHDK and CDR2 SYGVNS come from the germline V gene. The CDR3 is CASSESGRGVDHEQYF. Here the CDR3 DNA reads TGTGCCAGCAGTGAATCCGGCAGGGGAGTTGACCACGAGCAGTACTTC.

The genes are TRBV11-2 and TRBJ2-7; D possibly corresponds to TRBD2 (6 bases). V lost 8 bases and J 2 bases, leaving 16 bases between the germline ends. This CDR3 is 14 amino acids long. Germline CDR1 is SGHAT and CDR2 is FQNNGV. CDR3 coding DNA: TGTGCCAGCCGGCGGGACCTATTAGCCTACGAGCAGTACTTC. Protein: CASRRDLLAYEQYF.

The rearrangement uses TRBV6-5 and TRBJ1-1; D is undetermined. V was clipped by 6 bases and J by 4 bases, with 9 bases between them. CDR1 is MNHEY, CDR2 SVGAGI, per germline. The CDR3 spans 12 residues. The CDR3 nucleotides read TGTGCCAGCAGCTCTGTAGCCACTGAAGCTTTCTTT. It codes for CASSSVATEAFF.

In the case of this clone: Different DNA sequences within this sample yield the same CDR3. The chain couples TRBV9 to TRBJ2-7, with TRBD2 matching over 7 bases. V shed 0 bases and J 1 base; nucleotides not matched to a gene: 4. From germline, CDR1 is SGDLS and CDR2 YYNGEE. The CDR3 extends over 15 amino acids. This CDR3 reads CASSVGSSGSYEQYF. CDR3 DNA sequence: TGTGCCAGCAGCGTAGGATCTAGCGGATCCTACGAGCAGTACTTC.

The gene calls are TRBV27 and TRBJ2-3; 8 positions match TRBD2. The CDR3 runs to 14 residues. V shed 5 bases and J 4 bases; nucleotides not matched to a gene: 5. The germline CDR1 and CDR2 sequences are MNHEY and SMNVEV (reference sequence). The CDR3 region has the DNA TGTGCCAGCAGTGTAGCGGGACCCTCAGATACGCAGTATTTT. Translation: CASSVAGPSDTQYF.

V and J are TRBV7-9 and TRBJ1-4; D is possibly TRBD1 (5 bases). Germline CDR1 is SEHNR and CDR2 is FQNEAQ (reference sequence). The length of the CDR3 is 14 residues. Between the trimmed V and J ends, which lost 2 bases and 8 bases, there was a span of 12 bases. As DNA, the CDR3 is TGTGCCAGCAGCTTAAAGGGGCTACCGGAAAAACTGTTTTTT. It specifies CASSLKGLPEKLFF.

The chain recombines TRBV10-2 with TRBJ2-1; D perhaps matches TRBD2 (6 bases). Looked up from germline, CDR1 is WSHSY and CDR2 is SAAADI. V lost 3 bases and J lost 0, with 6 bases in between. The CDR3 length is 14 residues. The CDR3 loop reads CASSDGSSYNEQFF. The CDR3 nucleotides read TGCGCCAGCAGTGACGGGAGCTCCTACAATGAGCAGTTCTTC.

V and J are TRBV5-4 and TRBJ2-3; TRBD2 matches 10 bases. Germline values: CDR1 SGHNT, CDR2 YYREEE (reference sequence). J gave up 6 bases and V 4 bases, and 5 bases lay outside the gene matches. This CDR3 spans 14 amino acids. CDR3 nucleotides: TGTGCCAGCAGCACGACTAGCGGGTCGGATACGCAGTATTTT. It is translated as CASSTTSGSDTQYF.

V usage is TRBV27 and J usage is TRBJ1-1; TRBD1 agrees at 7 bases. V shed 0 bases and J 4 bases; nucleotides not matched to a gene: 5. The CDR3 is made up of 15 amino acids. Germline V CDR1 and CDR2: MNHEY, SMNVEV (reference sequence). The CDR3 spells CASSLSAGGFTEAFF. For the CDR3, the DNA is TGTGCCAGCAGTTTATCGGCAGGGGGGTTCACTGAAGCTTTCTTT.

This chain links TRBV27 with TRBJ2-7; perhaps TRBD1 as D (6 bases). This CDR3 has 13 amino acids. The ends were cut back, 3 bases at V and 3 bases at J, with 9 bases in the middle. The germline gives CDR1 MNHEY, CDR2 SMNVEV (reference sequence). As DNA, the CDR3 is TGTGCCAGCAGTTTGTCAGGGGACTACGAGCAGTACTTC. Protein: CASSLSGDYEQYF.

The chain employs TRBV15 and TRBJ2-7; TRBD1 matches 9 bases. Germline V gene lookup returns CDR1 LNHNV and CDR2 YYDKDF (reference sequence). Unmatched junction bases numbered 9, after V lost 3 bases and J lost 6 bases. The length of the CDR3 is 15 residues. Here the CDR3 DNA reads TGTGCCACCAGCAGGTCGGGACAGGGAGGTTCCGAGCAGTACTTC. Its protein product is CATSRSGQGGSEQYF.

To note about this clone: Other nucleotide sequences in the sample specify the same CDR3. The rearrangement joins TRBV18 to TRBJ2-6; D is unclear. V lost 3 bases, J lost 0 bases, and 3 bases lay in between. The CDR3 has 14 amino acids. Germline lookup yields CDR1 KGHSH and CDR2 LQKENI. In nucleotides, the CDR3 is TGTGCCAGCTCACCTAGCTCTGGGGCCAACGTCCTGACTTTC. Translation: CASSPSSGANVLTF.

V and J are TRBV6-1 and TRBJ1-1, with 10 bases lining up with TRBD1. There are 13 residues in the CDR3. Germline V gives CDR1 MNHNS, CDR2 SASEGT. J gave up 4 bases and V 8 bases, and 4 bases lay outside the gene matches. The CDR3 DNA is TGTGCCAGCGGGACAGGGGTGGCCACTGAAGCTTTCTTT. Its translation is CASGTGVATEAFF.

This clone turned up a few times. The chain uses TRBV6-5 and TRBJ1-1, with 10 bases identical to TRBD1. In germline, CDR1 is MNHEY, CDR2 SVGAGI. V lost 6 bases, J lost 9 bases, and 13 bases stayed unmatched. This CDR3 contains 15 residues. CDR3 amino acids: CASRSSDRGLSKAFF. CDR3 bases: TGTGCCAGCAGATCTTCGGACAGGGGGTTGTCTAAAGCTTTCTTT.

This chain uses TRBV5-4 with TRBJ2-2; 11 bases fit TRBD2. Germline V gene data show CDR1 as SGHNT and CDR2 as YYREEE (reference sequence). The CDR3 length is 16 residues. V dropped 2 bases and J dropped 3; count of bases not matched to a gene: 3. Here the CDR3 reads CASSFGTSGYTGELFF. The CDR3 coding sequence is TGTGCCAGCAGCTTCGGGACTAGCGGATACACCGGGGAGCTGTTTTTT.

The chain carries TRBV28 and TRBJ2-7; 7 nucleotides align to TRBD1. The CDR3 sequence is 15 residues long. The junction had 5 bases not matched to a gene; V was cut back by 3 bases and J by 0 bases. The V gene's germline CDR1 is MDHEN and CDR2 SYDVKM. CDR3 coding DNA: TGTGCCAGCAGTTTGTGGGACAGAGACTCCTACGAGCAGTACTTC. Protein: CASSLWDRDSYEQYF.

This chain uses TRBV6-6 with TRBJ1-5; D is ambiguous. V was trimmed by 6 bases and J by 0 bases, leaving 15 bases between them. CDR1 is MNHNY, CDR2 SVGAGI, per germline (reference sequence). This CDR3 has 16 amino acids. This CDR3 is CASRGVGRNSNQPQHF. The CDR3 coding sequence is TGTGCCAGCAGAGGAGTCGGGAGAAATAGCAATCAGCCCCAGCATTTT.

This chain connects TRBV10-1 to TRBJ2-2; 7 bases agree with TRBD1. Germline CDR1 is WNHNN and CDR2 is SYGVQD (reference sequence). Trimming at V came to 5 bases and at J to 5 bases, leaving 8 bases not matched to a gene. The CDR3 consists of 15 residues. For the CDR3, the DNA is TGCGCCAGCAGTCGGGACAGCTCCGCAACCGGGGAGCTGTTTTTT. It specifies CASSRDSSATGELFF.

The chain links TRBV5-1 to TRBJ2-3; D not resolved. This CDR3 comprises 15 residues. Germline CDR1 is SGHRS and CDR2 is YFSETQ. The V end lost 4 bases, the J end lost 3 bases, and 15 bases lay between the germline ends. For the CDR3, the DNA is TGCGCCAGCAGCGTAGTAGCTCAAGGTACAGATACGCAGTATTTT. The encoded protein is CASSVVAQGTDTQYF.

This rearrangement joins TRBV7-9 to TRBJ2-7; TRBD1 matches at 10 bases. The CDR3 spans 14 residues. V dropped 2 bases and J dropped 5; count of bases not matched to a gene: 3. Germline-derived CDR1 and CDR2 are SEHNR and FQNEAQ (reference sequence). The CDR3 region has the DNA TGTGCCAGCAGCTTATCGGGACAGGGGAACGAGCAGTACTTC. Protein: CASSLSGQGNEQYF.

The rearrangement uses TRBV4-1 and TRBJ2-5; D possibly corresponds to TRBD2 (7 bases). TRBJ2-7 explains the end of the DNA better; the J call may be wrong. The length of the CDR3 is 15 residues. Germline loops: CDR1 MGHRA, CDR2 YSYEKL. This CDR3 is CASSQLADSSYEQYF. The CDR3 bases are TGCGCCAGCAGCCAGCTAGCGGACAGCTCCTACGAGCAGTACTTC.

This clone occurred a few times. The chain carries TRBV27 and TRBJ2-5, with 11 bases matching TRBD1. The CDR3 contains 16 residues. J lost 11 bases, V lost 5 bases, and 16 bases had no gene match. Germline CDR1 is MNHEY and CDR2 is SMNVEV (reference sequence). The CDR3, as DNA: TGTGCCAGCAGTCCCGAGGACAGGGGGCCGCGGAGGGAGCAGTACTTC. Protein sequence: CASSPEDRGPRREQYF.

This rearrangement joins TRBV6-1 to TRBJ2-7; D may be TRBD1 (5 bases). The CDR3 has 13 residues. The V and J ends lost 8 bases and 5 bases respectively, with 16 bases between them. Germline V CDR1 and CDR2: MNHNS, SASEGT. CDR3 sequence (DNA): TGTGCCAGCGGCCCCCTTCAGGGCCACGAGCAGTACTTC. Protein: CASGPLQGHEQYF.

The chain has TRBV27 and TRBJ2-1; D perhaps matches TRBD2 (6 bases). The germline gives CDR1 MNHEY, CDR2 SMNVEV (reference sequence). The CDR3 has 14 amino acids. Deletions cut 8 bases from V and 3 bases from J, with 14 bases between. CDR3 nucleotides: TGTGCCAGCGCAGGGACTGACGTCTACAATGAGCAGTTCTTC. Amino acid sequence: CASAGTDVYNEQFF.

The V call is TRBV5-1, the J call TRBJ2-2, with unresolved D. CDR1 is SGHRS and CDR2 is YFSETQ in the germline V gene. With 3 bases removed from V and 5 bases from J, the gap between germline ends came to 14 bases. CDR3 size: 15 residues. The CDR3 DNA reads TGCGCCAGCAGCTCAGACACAATGGCGACCGGGGAGCTGTTTTTT. It specifies CASSSDTMATGELFF.

This clone was observed a few times. This chain connects TRBV11-3 to TRBJ1-1; TRBD1 agrees at 9 bases. Germline CDR1 is SGHNT and CDR2 is YENEEA. V lost 3 bases, J lost 5 bases, and 4 bases stayed unmatched. The CDR3 runs 14 residues. The CDR3 reads CASSFVDRGTEAFF. The CDR3 nucleotides are TGTGCCAGCAGCTTTGTGGACAGGGGTACTGAAGCTTTCTTT.

Only one count was recorded for this clone. The genes are TRBV9 and TRBJ2-1; 8 bases align to TRBD1. The CDR3 runs 14 residues. The trim removed 5 bases at V and 7 bases at J, leaving 8 bases unmatched. The germline gives CDR1 SGDLS, CDR2 YYNGEE. The CDR3 region has the DNA TGTGCCAGCAGTTTAGGACAGGGCCTAAATGAGCAGTTCTTC. This codes for CASSLGQGLNEQFF.

V and J are TRBV27 and TRBJ2-3; 9 bases line up with TRBD2. The junction had 5 bases not matched to a gene; V was cut back by 7 bases and J by 0 bases. This CDR3 spans 15 amino acids. Germline CDR1 and CDR2: MNHEY and SMNVEV (reference sequence). The CDR3 DNA is TGTGCCAGCAACACAGCGGGAGGTAGCACAGATACGCAGTATTTT. Translation: CASNTAGGSTDTQYF.

The rearrangement links TRBV11-2 to TRBJ2-7, with TRBD2 matching over 10 bases. V was clipped by 0 bases and J by 3 bases; unmatched bases: 2. Germline CDR1 and CDR2: SGHAT and FQNNGV. The CDR3 has 15 residues. Here the CDR3 DNA reads TGTGCCAGCAGCTTAGAGTGGACTAGCGGCTACGAGCAGTACTTC. Translation: CASSLEWTSGYEQYF. Combining the CDR3 with reference TRBV11-2 and TRBJ2-7 gives the whole variable domain EAGVAQSPRYKIIEKRQSVAFWCNPISGHATLYWYQQILGQGPKLLIQFQNNGVVDDSQLPKDRFSAERLKGVDSTLKIQPAKLEDSAVYLCASSLEWTSGYEQYFGPGTRLTVT.